The 5 T cell receptor beta chains reported below all come from one sample, sequenced in a study of blood T cell dynamics during melanoma immunotherapy. Assay used: immunoSEQ multiplex PCR; TCRdb lists only in-frame clones, some missing. The table shows about 10,000 clones, with 75% to 90% occurring only once. Time point given: week 3, after first cycle of checkpoint inhibitor. The sample in question was blood, obtained from a patient treated with checkpoint blockade. The source of these receptors is a human donor with melanoma.

The chain carries TRBV2 and TRBJ1-5; D is possibly TRBD1 (6 bases). The germline V gene has CDR1 SNHLY and CDR2 FYNNEI. CDR3 length equals 13 residues. The germline V and J ends were trimmed by 3 bases and 6 bases, with 9 bases remaining between them. The CDR3 here is CASSERGFQPQHF. CDR3 DNA sequence: TGTGCCAGCAGTGAGAGGGGGTTTCAGCCCCAGCATTTT.

The chain combines TRBV5-1 with TRBJ1-4; D is perhaps TRBD1 (6 bases). Trimming removed 3 bases from V and 3 bases from J, with 12 bases in between. CDR3 length: 15 amino acids. The germline V gene has CDR1 SGHRS and CDR2 YFSETQ. The CDR3 nucleotides are TGCGCCAGCAGCTCTCGGGAGGGGGCTAATGAAAAACTGTTTTTT. Protein sequence: CASSSREGANEKLFF.

The chain links TRBV6-5 to TRBJ1-3, with D perhaps matching TRBD1 (6 bases). The CDR3 is 15 residues long. V dropped 2 bases and J dropped 0 bases, with 8 bases sitting between them. Germline lookup yields CDR1 MNHEY and CDR2 SVGAGI. The CDR3 coding sequence is TGTGCCAGCAGTTACGGACAGAACTCTGGAAACACCATATATTTT. Residues: CASSYGQNSGNTIYF.

The V and J genes are TRBV14 and TRBJ2-7; D possibly corresponds to TRBD2 (5 bases). Looked up from germline, CDR1 is SGHDN and CDR2 is FVKESK. Trimming stripped 1 base from V and 4 bases from J, with 5 bases between. This CDR3 region has 12 residues. The CDR3 sequence is CASSQAGYEQYF. In DNA form, the CDR3 reads TGTGCCAGCAGCCAAGCGGGGTACGAGCAGTACTTC.

V is TRBV9 and J is TRBJ2-5; possible D gene TRBD1, 6 bases. Germline loops: CDR1 SGDLS, CDR2 YYNGEE. There are 13 residues in the CDR3. V was pared by 3 bases and J by 2 bases, with 8 bases between. CDR3 nucleotide sequence: TGTGCCAGCAGCGGAGGACAGCAAGAGACCCAGTACTTC. Protein sequence: CASSGGQQETQYF.